This record concerns one T cell receptor beta chain sequence. Its antigen is currently unknown. A junction end diverges from the germline sequence, so it may reflect a read error. With 60 Vbeta and 13 Jbeta primers, the PCR was carried out. The repertoire was sequenced with immunoSEQ multiplex PCR; TCRdb's copy has only in-frame clones and lacks some. The sample holds about 150,000 clones, under 90% seen once. The length of the CDR3 is 13 residues. Germline V gives CDR1 SEHNR, CDR2 FQNEAQ (reference sequence). The entry originates in a study of cytomegalovirus exposure and HLA in healthy donors. Study-level results: TCR beta chains numbering more than 150 were designated cytomegalovirus-associated. In a later analysis, the majority of CMV-associated beta chains seemingly showed HLA restriction. Later findings reportedly placed an Asian-associated ancestry cluster below the approximately 670-donor mean for N-insertions.

This sequence was found in a boy younger than 10 in good health and CMV-seronegative. The chain joins TRBV7-9 to TRBJ2-7; D ambiguous. Sequenced input: PBMCs. The CDR3 region is CSSSPPPGYEQYF. CDR3 sequence (DNA): TGTTCCAGCAGCCCTCCGCCCGGGTACGAGCAGTACTTC.